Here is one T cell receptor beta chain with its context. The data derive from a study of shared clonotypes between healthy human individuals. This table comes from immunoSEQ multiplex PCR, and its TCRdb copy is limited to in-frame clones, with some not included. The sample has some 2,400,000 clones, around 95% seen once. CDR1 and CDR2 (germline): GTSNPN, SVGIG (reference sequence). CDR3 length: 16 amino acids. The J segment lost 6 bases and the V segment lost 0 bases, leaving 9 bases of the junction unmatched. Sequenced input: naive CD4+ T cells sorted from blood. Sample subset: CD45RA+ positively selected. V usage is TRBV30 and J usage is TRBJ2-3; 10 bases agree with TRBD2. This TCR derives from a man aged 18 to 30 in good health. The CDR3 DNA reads TGTGCCTGGAGTGTACCGAATAGCGGGAGGCGTGATACGCAGTATTTT. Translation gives CAWSVPNSGRRDTQYF.